Described below is a single TCR beta chain sequence and its context. Original analysis: Reference gene primer amplification in the assay estimated nucleated cell counts. The repertoire was sequenced with immunoSEQ multiplex PCR; TCRdb's copy has only in-frame clones and lacks some. V and J calls plus clone size are reproduced from that table; the DNA served to infer D and trimming. The data contain 100,000 to 120,000 clones, 76% of them singletons. The sample originates from a study of blood T cell repertoires in COVID-19. Study details: Specimens from acute and convalescent COVID-19 originated in the United States, Italy and Spain. Sample material is recorded as cDNA or gDNA derived from T cells, B-cell-depleted T cells, or PBMCs.

V trimming: 0 bases; J trimming: 7 bases; junction bases outside the gene matches: 3. The CDR3 length is 14 residues. Germline CDR1 and CDR2: ENHRY and SYGVKD. The V gene is TRBV10-3, the J gene TRBJ2-1, with 7 nucleotides matching TRBD1. The source of this sequence is a woman of 80 years or more with acute or convalescent COVID-19. The sample was peripheral blood. Here the CDR3 DNA reads TGTGCCATCAGTGAGTCGGGGACAGAAAATGAGCAGTTCTTC. Translating it yields CAISESGTENEQFF.